This is a list of T cell receptor beta chains from one sample in a study of radiotherapy plus CTLA-4 blockade in lung cancer. Measured with immunoSEQ multiplex PCR; TCRdb has only the in-frame clones, and not every one. The profile covers about 73,000 clones, with more than 75% appearing a single time and 35% to 50% taken by the ten largest. The specimen comprised peripheral blood, sampled from a patient treated with radiotherapy plus ipilimumab. The origin of the receptors is a human donor with non-small cell lung cancer that progressed on radiotherapy plus ipilimumab. Each CDR3 is given with its conserved first and last residue. A D gene is named only where the DNA matches it firmly. A row's size may be missing; if present it is once, few, many or a size class.

size: -; J: TRBJ2-2; V: TRBV6-5; D: -; CDR3: CASSYRDGELFF; DNA: TGTGCCAGCAGTTACAGGGACGGGGAGCTGTTTTTT
size: -; J: TRBJ2-7; V: TRBV9; D: TRBD2; CDR3: CASSVGLAGEQYF; DNA: TGTGCCAGCAGCGTCGGACTAGCGGGAGAGCAGTACTTC
size: -; J: TRBJ1-2; V: TRBV5-1; D: -; CDR3: CASGTDKTFYGYTF; DNA: TGCGCCAGCGGTACAGACAAAACGTTCTATGGCTACACCTTC
size: -; J: TRBJ1-2; V: TRBV28; D: -; CDR3: CASSLSGYGYTF; DNA: TGTGCCAGCAGTTTAAGCGGGTACGGCTACACCTTC
size: -; J: TRBJ2-3; V: TRBV2; D: -; CDR3: CASSWRTDTQYF; DNA: TGTGCCAGCAGCTGGAGGACAGATACGCAGTATTTT
size: -; J: TRBJ2-2; V: TRBV9; D: TRBD2; CDR3: CASGKAGATGELFF; DNA: TGTGCCAGCGGGAAAGCGGGAGCCACCGGGGAGCTGTTTTTT
size: -; J: TRBJ2-2; V: TRBV28; D: TRBD2; CDR3: CASSQGTSFTGELFF; DNA: TGTGCCAGCAGTCAGGGGACTAGCTTCACCGGGGAGCTGTTTTTT
size: many; J: TRBJ1-5; V: TRBV6-6; D: -; CDR3: CASSEQGSVQPQHF; DNA: TGTGCCAGCAGCGAACAGGGTTCTGTTCAGCCCCAGCATTTT
size: -; J: TRBJ2-3; V: TRBV15; D: TRBD2; CDR3: CATSGEGTSEHTDTQYF; DNA: TGTGCCACCAGCGGAGAGGGCACTAGCGAACACACAGATACGCAGTATTTT
size: -; J: TRBJ2-1; V: TRBV6-5; D: -; CDR3: CASSGVPYNEQFF; DNA: TGTGCCAGCAGCGGGGTTCCCTACAATGAGCAGTTCTTC
size: -; J: TRBJ2-2; V: TRBV2; D: TRBD2; CDR3: CASKRTSGNTGELFF; DNA: TGTGCCAGCAAAAGGACTAGCGGAAACACCGGGGAGCTGTTTTTT
size: -; J: TRBJ1-1; V: TRBV5-1; D: -; CDR3: CASTGPTEAFF; DNA: TGCGCCAGCACTGGGCCCACTGAAGCTTTCTTT
size: once; J: TRBJ2-1; V: TRBV6-5; D: TRBD1; CDR3: CASSRTGGSYNEQFF; DNA: TGTGCCAGCAGCCGTACAGGGGGATCCTACAATGAGCAGTTCTTC
size: -; J: TRBJ1-2; V: TRBV19; D: -; CDR3: CASSTVQGARYGYTF; DNA: TGTGCCAGTAGTACCGTACAGGGAGCTCGCTATGGCTACACCTTC
size: -; J: TRBJ2-3; V: TRBV5-1; D: TRBD1; CDR3: CASSWDRGRGTDTQYF; DNA: TGCGCCAGCAGCTGGGACAGGGGTAGGGGGACAGATACGCAGTATTTT
size: few; J: TRBJ2-5; V: TRBV9; D: TRBD2; CDR3: CASSVEGRVETQYF; DNA: TGTGCCAGCAGCGTAGAGGGGAGGGTAGAGACCCAGTACTTC
size: -; J: TRBJ2-7; V: TRBV7-6; D: -; CDR3: CASSLGGGGSYEQYF; DNA: TGTGCCAGCAGCCTTGGAGGGGGCGGATCGTACGAGCAGTACTTC
size: -; J: TRBJ1-1; V: TRBV14; D: -; CDR3: CASSPSMTGNTEAFF; DNA: TGTGCCAGCAGCCCCTCAATGACAGGGAACACTGAAGCTTTCTTT
size: -; J: TRBJ2-7; V: TRBV6-5; D: -; CDR3: CASTKGPTYEQYF; DNA: TGTGCCAGCACCAAGGGTCCTACCTACGAGCAGTACTTC
size: -; J: TRBJ2-3; V: TRBV4-1; D: TRBD2; CDR3: CASSQRAPLAGDTDTQYF; DNA: TGCGCCAGCAGCCAGCGGGCTCCCCTAGCGGGAGACACAGATACGCAGTATTTT
size: -; J: TRBJ1-2; V: TRBV29-1; D: -; CDR3: CSVVPVAVPYTF; DNA: TGCAGCGTTGTTCCGGTGGCAGTCCCGTACACCTTC
size: once; J: TRBJ2-1; V: TRBV25-1; D: -; CDR3: CASIPGSYNEQFF; DNA: TGTGCCAGCATTCCAGGCTCGTACAATGAGCAGTTCTTC
size: -; J: TRBJ2-5; V: TRBV27; D: -; CDR3: CASSLSVAAQETQYF; DNA: TGTGCCAGCAGTTTATCGGTAGCGGCACAAGAGACCCAGTACTTC
size: -; J: TRBJ2-3; V: TRBV7-9; D: TRBD2; CDR3: CASNEGLAVTTDTQYF; DNA: TGTGCCAGCAACGAAGGACTAGCGGTAACCACAGATACGCAGTATTTT
size: once; J: TRBJ1-1; V: TRBV5-6; D: -; CDR3: CASSLMSEAFF; DNA: TGTGCCAGCAGCTTGATGAGTGAAGCTTTCTTT
size: -; J: TRBJ2-3; V: TRBV15; D: TRBD2; CDR3: CATSPTSGRRGTDTQYF; DNA: TGTGCCACCAGTCCCACTAGCGGGAGACGGGGCACAGATACGCAGTATTTT
size: -; J: TRBJ1-5; V: TRBV19; D: -; CDR3: CASRREGDSNQPQHF; DNA: TGTGCCAGTAGGAGGGAGGGGGATAGCAATCAGCCCCAGCATTTT
size: -; J: TRBJ1-5; V: TRBV19; D: -; CDR3: CASSVTKRECGDNQPQHF; DNA: TGTGCCAGTAGTGTAACTAAAAGGGAGTGTGGAGACAATCAGCCCCAGCATTTT
size: few; J: TRBJ2-1; V: TRBV30; D: TRBD2; CDR3: CAWSVTSGMQFF; DNA: TGTGCCTGGAGTGTAACTAGCGGGATGCAGTTCTTC
size: -; J: TRBJ1-3; V: TRBV5-6; D: TRBD1; CDR3: CASSFRDRAGNTIYF; DNA: TGTGCCAGCAGCTTCCGGGACAGGGCTGGAAACACCATATATTTT
size: -; J: TRBJ2-5; V: TRBV6-5; D: TRBD1; CDR3: CASSYSTWTGKETQYF; DNA: TGTGCCAGCAGTTACTCGACTTGGACAGGAAAAGAGACCCAGTACTTC
size: -; J: TRBJ1-1; V: TRBV21-1; D: -; CDR3: CASSKLYRVNTEAFF; DNA: TGTGCCAGCAGCAAGTTGTACAGGGTGAACACTGAAGCTTTCTTT
size: once; J: TRBJ1-5; V: TRBV19; D: TRBD1; CDR3: CASSFRQGATTNQPQHF; DNA: TGTGCCAGTAGTTTCAGACAGGGGGCGACGACAAATCAGCCCCAGCATTTT
size: once; J: TRBJ2-2; V: TRBV30; D: -; CDR3: CAWKARDTGELFF; DNA: TGTGCCTGGAAGGCTAGGGACACCGGGGAGCTGTTTTTT
size: -; J: TRBJ1-4; V: TRBV6-1; D: TRBD1; CDR3: CASGKYRGTNEKLFF; DNA: TGTGCCAGCGGGAAGTACAGGGGAACTAATGAAAAACTGTTTTTT
size: -; J: TRBJ2-7; V: TRBV18; D: TRBD1; CDR3: CASSPRQGDNYEQYF; DNA: TGTGCCAGCTCACCCCGACAGGGGGATAACTACGAGCAGTACTTC
size: -; J: TRBJ1-3; V: TRBV10-3; D: -; CDR3: CAISESFDTIYF; DNA: TGTGCCATCAGTGAGTCCTTCGACACCATATATTTT
size: -; J: TRBJ1-4; V: TRBV5-1; D: -; CDR3: CASSSGANEKLFF; DNA: TGCGCCAGCAGCTCCGGGGCTAATGAAAAACTGTTTTTT
size: once; J: TRBJ2-1; V: TRBV19; D: TRBD2; CDR3: CASGNRLAGGGGEQFF; DNA: TGTGCCAGTGGAAACAGACTAGCGGGAGGAGGCGGTGAGCAGTTCTTC
size: once; J: TRBJ2-1; V: TRBV28; D: TRBD2; CDR3: CASTPTSGSTSSYNEQFF; DNA: TGTGCCAGCACACCGACTAGCGGATCTACGAGCTCCTACAATGAGCAGTTCTTC
size: -; J: TRBJ2-7; V: TRBV28; D: TRBD2; CDR3: CASRKLAGDNEQYF; DNA: TGTGCCAGCAGAAAACTAGCGGGAGACAACGAGCAGTACTTC
size: -; J: TRBJ2-7; V: TRBV5-1; D: TRBD1; CDR3: CASRFHDRAYEQYF; DNA: TGCGCCAGCAGGTTCCACGACAGGGCCTACGAGCAGTACTTC
size: -; J: TRBJ1-1; V: TRBV7-9; D: -; CDR3: CASSLTTEAFF; DNA: TGTGCCAGCAGCTTAACGACTGAAGCTTTCTTT
size: -; J: TRBJ2-7; V: TRBV2; D: TRBD1; CDR3: CARGTGSYEQYF; DNA: TGTGCCAGGGGGACAGGGTCCTACGAGCAGTACTTC
size: -; J: TRBJ1-5; V: TRBV2; D: -; CDR3: CASSEGQYSNQPQHF; DNA: TGTGCCAGCAGTGAAGGCCAATATAGCAATCAGCCCCAGCATTTT
size: -; J: TRBJ2-1; V: TRBV5-1; D: TRBD2; CDR3: CASSLTSANEQFF; DNA: TGCGCCAGCAGCTTGACTAGCGCCAATGAGCAGTTCTTC
size: -; J: TRBJ2-1; V: TRBV10-3; D: -; CDR3: CATGISYNEQFF; DNA: TGTGCGACCGGGATCTCCTACAATGAGCAGTTCTTC
size: -; J: TRBJ2-3; V: TRBV2; D: -; CDR3: CASMSSAPARRDTQYF; DNA: TGTGCCAGCATGTCAAGCGCCCCAGCGAGGCGAGATACGCAGTATTTT
size: few; J: TRBJ2-3; V: TRBV18; D: -; CDR3: CASSQTGLGDTQYF; DNA: TGTGCCAGCTCACAAACAGGGTTGGGAGATACGCAGTATTTT
size: -; J: TRBJ2-1; V: TRBV7-9; D: -; CDR3: CASSLSIGYNEQFF; DNA: TGTGCCAGCAGCTTAAGCATTGGCTACAATGAGCAGTTCTTC
size: -; J: TRBJ2-5; V: TRBV6-5; D: -; CDR3: CASSGSGTETQYF; DNA: TGTGCCAGCAGTGGGTCAGGGACCGAGACCCAGTACTTC
size: -; J: TRBJ2-7; V: TRBV11-2; D: TRBD2; CDR3: CASSLVLAGRYEQYF; DNA: TGTGCCAGCAGCTTAGTACTAGCGGGGCGATACGAGCAGTACTTC
size: -; J: TRBJ1-1; V: TRBV28; D: TRBD1; CDR3: CASSFRDRYYTEAFF; DNA: TGTGCCAGCAGTTTTCGGGACAGGTACTACACTGAAGCTTTCTTT
size: -; J: TRBJ1-5; V: TRBV4-1; D: -; CDR3: CASSQFSNQPQHF; DNA: TGCGCCAGCAGCCAGTTTAGCAATCAGCCCCAGCATTTT